Each of the 32 T cell receptor beta chains below was sequenced from the same sample in a study of cytomegalovirus exposure and HLA in healthy donors. The PCR contained 60 Vbeta and 13 Jbeta primers. Method: immunoSEQ multiplex PCR; TCRdb's copy keeps in-frame clones and lacks some. Counted here are 130,000 to 150,000 clones, approximately 70% occurring once; the ten biggest clones make up roughly 1.3%. The sequenced sample was PBMCs. These receptors were collected from a woman in her thirties or forties in good health and CMV-seronegative.

The chain employs TRBV5-1 and TRBJ1-1, with TRBD1 matching over 12 bases. Per the germline V gene, CDR1 is SGHRS and CDR2 is YFSETQ. The J segment lost 4 bases and the V segment lost 3 bases, leaving 1 base of the junction unmatched. This CDR3 contains 14 residues. Here the CDR3 DNA reads TGCGCCAGCAGCTGGGGACAGGGGGCCACTGAAGCTTTCTTT. Its protein is CASSWGQGATEAFF. Full variable domain (outside the CDR3, taken from reference TRBV5-1 and TRBJ1-1): KAGVTQTPRYLIKTRGQQVTLSCSPISGHRSVSWYQQTPGQGLQFLFEYFSETQRNKGNFPGRFSGRQFSNSRSEMNVSTLELGDSALYLCASSWGQGATEAFFGQGTRLTVV.

The V gene is TRBV7-2, the J gene TRBJ1-6; 7 nucleotides line up with TRBD1. CDR3 length: 15 amino acids. J gave up 5 bases and V 2 bases, and 3 bases lay outside the gene matches. Germline CDR1 SGHTA, CDR2 FQGNSA. The DNA for the CDR3 is TGTGCCAGCAGCTTATCCGGGACAGATAATTCACCCCTCCACTTT. Protein sequence: CASSLSGTDNSPLHF.

This chain joins TRBV4-1 and TRBJ2-2; 7 bases align to TRBD1. Germline CDR1 and CDR2: MGHRA and YSYEKL. Trimming took 2 bases from V and 6 from J; bases not matched to a gene: 6. The CDR3 is 15 residues long. The CDR3 DNA reads as TGCGCCAGCAGCCAAAACAGGGGTTCCGCCGGGGAGCTGTTTTTT. Amino acids: CASSQNRGSAGELFF.

This rearrangement joins TRBV4-1 to TRBJ1-5, with D possibly being TRBD1 (6 bases). The germline gives CDR1 MGHRA, CDR2 YSYEKL. The CDR3 is made up of 14 amino acids. The V gene lost 3 bases and the J gene lost 6 bases, with 12 bases spanning the gap. CDR3: CASSHIQGFQPQHF. The CDR3 coding sequence is TGCGCCAGCAGCCACATACAGGGATTTCAGCCCCAGCATTTT.

The chain has TRBV6-1 and TRBJ1-1, with D maybe TRBD1 (6 bases). The CDR3 runs to 15 residues. Per the germline V gene, CDR1 is MNHNS and CDR2 is SASEGT. The V and J ends lost 6 bases and 1 base respectively, with 15 bases between them. CDR3: CASSVGGGANTEAFF. CDR3 nucleotides: TGTGCCAGCAGCGTGGGGGGGGGCGCGAACACTGAAGCTTTCTTT.

V and J are TRBV7-2 and TRBJ1-5; D is perhaps TRBD1 (5 bases). Germline V CDR1 and CDR2: SGHTA, FQGNSA. Trimming took 2 bases from V and 4 from J, leaving 12 bases between them. The CDR3 length is 15 residues. CDR3 residues: CASSLRQGTNQPQHF. CDR3 in DNA: TGTGCCAGCAGCTTAAGGCAGGGAACGAATCAGCCCCAGCATTTT. The whole variable domain, remainder taken from reference TRBV7-2 and TRBJ1-5, is GAGVSQSPSNKVTEKGKDVELRCDPISGHTALYWYRQSLGQGLEFLIYFQGNSAPDKSGLPSDRFSAERTGGSVSTLTIQRTQQEDSAVYLCASSLRQGTNQPQHFGDGTRLSIL.

The chain joins TRBV7-2 to TRBJ1-2; the match to TRBD1 covers 9 bases. Unmatched junction bases numbered 8, after V lost 0 bases and J lost 6 bases. The CDR3 is 16 residues long. Germline CDR1 SGHTA, CDR2 FQGNSA. CDR3 amino acids: CASSLAWGQGKDGYTF. CDR3 DNA: TGTGCCAGCAGCTTAGCGTGGGGACAGGGAAAGGATGGCTACACCTTC.

The rearrangement uses TRBV5-1 and TRBJ2-7; D is perhaps TRBD1 (6 bases). This CDR3 is 14 amino acids long. V was shortened by 2 bases and J by 6 bases, with 15 bases between the two germline ends. Germline assignment: CDR1 SGHRS and CDR2 YFSETQ. CDR3 sequence: CASSLRQASVEQYF. The CDR3 DNA is TGCGCCAGCAGCTTAAGACAGGCGTCGGTCGAGCAGTACTTC.

This clone has a handful of counts. The genes are TRBV7-9 and TRBJ2-1; tentative D call: TRBD1 (7 bases). V was shortened by 2 bases and J by 4 bases, with 9 bases between the two germline ends. CDR3 length: 14 amino acids. Germline V gene lookup returns CDR1 SEHNR and CDR2 FQNEAQ (reference sequence). The CDR3 sequence: CASSLSGGYNEQFF. CDR3 in DNA: TGTGCCAGCAGCTTATCAGGGGGGTACAATGAGCAGTTCTTC.

The sample holds one count of this clone. The gene calls are TRBV28 and TRBJ2-2, with 9 bases matching TRBD2. The CDR3 is 18 amino acids. V shed 3 bases, J shed 1 base, and the junction held 9 bases outside the gene matches. The V gene's germline CDR1 is MDHEN and CDR2 SYDVKM. The CDR3 region is CASSFEISGGLNTGELFF. The DNA for the CDR3 is TGTGCCAGCAGTTTCGAGATTAGCGGGGGCCTGAACACCGGGGAGCTGTTTTTT. Full variable domain (remainder filled in from reference TRBV28 and TRBJ2-2): DVKVTQSSRYLVKRTGEKVFLECVQDMDHENMFWYRQDPGLGLRLIYFSYDVKMKEKGDIPEGYSVSREKKERFSLILESASTNQTSMYLCASSFEISGGLNTGELFFGEGSRLTVL.

This rearrangement joins TRBV9 to TRBJ2-3, with D possibly TRBD2 on 7 matching bases. The CDR3 spans 16 residues. Trimming shortened V by 3 bases and J by 5 bases, and 19 bases separated the two germline ends. Germline loops: CDR1 SGDLS, CDR2 YYNGEE. In DNA, the CDR3 is TGTGCCAGCAGCGGAATGGCGGGGGAAGGGGGAGATACGCAGTATTTT. Translating gives CASSGMAGEGGDTQYF.

For the CDR3, the DNA is TGTGCCAGCAGCGTAGGACAGGGCGGGATAGGGGATTCACCCCTCCACTTT. Its translation is CASSVGQGGIGDSPLHF. The rearrangement joins TRBV9 to TRBJ1-6, with TRBD1 matching over 7 bases. V was clipped by 0 bases and J by 8 bases; unmatched bases: 11. The CDR3 has 17 residues. CDR1 SGDLS and CDR2 YYNGEE come from the germline V gene.

This clone occurred once. This chain joins TRBV6-5 and TRBJ1-2; 8 nucleotides line up with TRBD1. The V gene end was trimmed by 2 bases and the J gene end by 2 bases; junction bases not matched to a gene: 4. CDR3 length: 15 residues. Germline values: CDR1 MNHEY, CDR2 SVGAGI. Here the CDR3 DNA reads TGTGCCAGCAGTTACACAGGGGGTTTGAACTATGGCTACACCTTC. Its protein product is CASSYTGGLNYGYTF.

The genes are TRBV5-1 and TRBJ2-5; 9 nucleotides match TRBD1. The V and J ends lost 2 bases and 5 bases, in that order; junction bases with no gene match: 4. The CDR3 sequence is 14 residues long. The V gene's germline CDR1 is SGHRS and CDR2 YFSETQ. The CDR3, as DNA: TGCGCCAGCAGCTTAGCTGGGACAGGGGAGACCCAGTACTTC. It specifies CASSLAGTGETQYF.

This sequence joins TRBV27 and TRBJ2-1; D is perhaps TRBD1 (5 bases). V shed 6 bases and J shed 8 bases, with 14 bases lying between them. Germline V gives CDR1 MNHEY, CDR2 SMNVEV (reference sequence). The CDR3 length is 13 residues. The CDR3 here is CASRPTEADEQFF. In DNA form, the CDR3 reads TGTGCCAGCAGGCCGACAGAAGCCGATGAGCAGTTCTTC.

A single count supports this clone. The genes are TRBV19 and TRBJ1-4; D is unresolved. V lost 2 bases and J 4 bases, leaving 5 bases between the germline ends. The V gene's germline CDR1 is LNHDA and CDR2 SQIVND (reference sequence). The CDR3 covers 13 residues. The DNA of the CDR3 is TGTGCCAGTAGTATACCCCGTAATGAAAAACTGTTTTTT. It encodes CASSIPRNEKLFF.

V is TRBV19 and J is TRBJ1-2; maybe TRBD1 (5 bases). Looked up from germline, CDR1 is LNHDA and CDR2 is SQIVND (reference sequence). This CDR3 is built from 14 residues. Between the trimmed V and J ends, which lost 7 bases and 0 bases, there was a span of 12 bases. Here the CDR3 reads CASTPGGSNYGYTF. The CDR3 DNA sequence: TGTGCCAGTACCCCCGGGGGATCTAACTATGGCTACACCTTC.

The chain is built from TRBV28 and TRBJ1-5, with a possible D match to TRBD1 (6 bases). V was shortened by 4 bases and J by 2 bases, with 9 bases between the two germline ends. This CDR3 region has 14 residues. Germline CDR1 MDHEN, CDR2 SYDVKM. The CDR3 DNA reads as TGTGCCAGCAGTTCAGGGGTGGGCAATCAGCCCCAGCATTTT. Protein sequence: CASSSGVGNQPQHF.

This clone occurred once. This sequence joins TRBV4-2 and TRBJ1-3; D unresolved. Germline CDR1 and CDR2: LGHNA and YNFKEQ. V lost 4 bases, J lost 4 bases, and 17 bases lay in between. The CDR3 length is 16 residues. DNA of the CDR3: TGTGCCAGCAGCCCAGTGGAGAGGAGGGAGGGAAACACCATATATTTT. Its translation is CASSPVERREGNTIYF.

The chain couples TRBV14 to TRBJ1-1; 8 bases are a match to TRBD1. The CDR3 length is 14 residues. The V gene end was trimmed by 4 bases and the J gene end by 10 bases; junction bases not matched to a gene: 11. The germline CDR1 and CDR2 sequences are SGHDN and FVKESK. CDR3 nucleotides: TGTGCCAGCAGCCTCCGGGACGGACAGGGTGGAGCTTTCTTT. Protein: CASSLRDGQGGAFF.

The sample holds a few counts of this clone. V gene TRBV6-5 combines with J gene TRBJ2-1; TRBD1 might be the D (6 bases). CDR1 MNHEY and CDR2 SVGAGI come from the germline V gene. This CDR3 is built from 15 residues. Trimming shortened V by 5 bases and J by 4 bases, and 15 bases separated the two germline ends. CDR3 loop: CASSTSRTAYNEQFF. CDR3 sequence (DNA): TGTGCCAGCAGTACCTCCCGGACAGCTTACAATGAGCAGTTCTTC.

The chain employs TRBV6-5 and TRBJ1-2; 9 bases align to TRBD1. Germline V gene sequence: CDR1 MNHEY, CDR2 SVGAGI. The CDR3 loop spans 12 amino acids. The trim removed 9 bases at V and 8 bases at J, leaving 7 bases unmatched. The CDR3 DNA follows: TGTGCCAGTTCAGCCACAGGGGGCGGCTACACCTTC. Its protein is CASSATGGGYTF.

The rearrangement uses TRBV19 and TRBJ1-2; D perhaps matches TRBD1 (6 bases). With 3 bases removed from V and 4 bases from J, the gap between germline ends came to 12 bases. The CDR3 runs to 14 residues. The V gene's germline CDR1 is LNHDA and CDR2 SQIVND (reference sequence). CDR3: CASSIPGQLYGYTF. CDR3 sequence (DNA): TGTGCCAGTAGTATCCCCGGACAGCTCTATGGCTACACCTTC.

This chain links TRBV28 with TRBJ1-5; TRBD1 is a possible D gene (5 bases). The V end was cut by 1 base, the J end by 3 bases, with 10 bases between. The germline V gene has CDR1 MDHEN and CDR2 SYDVKM. The CDR3 totals 15 residues. CDR3 coding DNA: TGTGCCAGCAGTTTATCAGGGTTAATCAATCAGCCCCAGCATTTT. Translated: CASSLSGLINQPQHF.

This sequence joins TRBV2 and TRBJ2-7; TRBD2 matches at 12 bases. Germline values: CDR1 SNHLY, CDR2 FYNNEI. The trim removed 6 bases at V and 2 bases at J, leaving 2 bases unmatched. This CDR3 spans 14 amino acids. The CDR3 region is CASSRTSGAYEQYF. CDR3 DNA sequence: TGTGCCAGCAGCAGGACTAGCGGGGCCTACGAGCAGTACTTC. Full variable domain (rest looked up from reference TRBV2 and TRBJ2-7): EPEVTQTPSHQVTQMGQEVILRCVPISNHLYFYWYRQILGQKVEFLVSFYNNEISEKSEIFDDQFSVERPDGSNFTLKIRSTKLEDSAMYFCASSRTSGAYEQYFGPGTRLTVT.

The gene calls are TRBV6-6 and TRBJ2-5; D unclear. V dropped 5 bases and J dropped 5 bases, with 15 bases sitting between them. This CDR3 spans 14 amino acids. Germline V gives CDR1 MNHNY, CDR2 SVGAGI (reference sequence). In DNA, the CDR3 is TGTGCCAGCAGTCCAACGGCGCCCGGGGAGACCCAGTACTTC. It yields the protein CASSPTAPGETQYF.

The chain uses TRBV11-2 and TRBJ2-2; no firm D call. From germline, CDR1 is SGHAT and CDR2 FQNNGV. V lost 0 bases and J 6 bases, leaving 11 bases between the germline ends. CDR3 length equals 15 residues. The CDR3: CASSLEYVPAGELFF. Here the CDR3 DNA reads TGTGCCAGCAGCTTAGAGTATGTTCCCGCCGGGGAGCTGTTTTTT.

In its sample, this clone was seen a few times. The chain recombines TRBV4-1 with TRBJ1-5; D is uncertain. The CDR3 totals 13 residues. Germline CDR1 and CDR2: MGHRA and YSYEKL. V was trimmed by 2 bases and J by 0 bases, leaving 2 bases between them. Here the CDR3 DNA reads TGCGCCAGCAGCCAACATAGCAATCAGCCCCAGCATTTT. It encodes CASSQHSNQPQHF.

The chain combines TRBV6-1 with TRBJ1-2, with D possibly being TRBD1 (6 bases). V was clipped by 6 bases and J by 1 base, with 12 bases between them. This CDR3 is built from 14 residues. Germline V gene sequence: CDR1 MNHNS, CDR2 SASEGT. The CDR3 bases are TGTGCCAGCAGGTACAGGGAGAGTAACTATGGCTACACCTTC. Its translation is CASRYRESNYGYTF.

This clone has more than one count but fewer than ten. The chain uses TRBV6-7 and TRBJ2-5; 7 nucleotides agree with TRBD2. TRBV6-7 is an ORF for which the function is uncertain. There are 15 residues in the CDR3. V lost 6 bases to trimming and J lost 2 bases; unmatched junction nucleotides: 9. The CDR3 DNA is TGTGCCAGCAGGCTAGGACTAGACAAACAAGAGACCCAGTACTTC. It yields the protein CASRLGLDKQETQYF.

This chain links TRBV7-8 with TRBJ2-2, with 7 bases that match TRBD2. This CDR3 region has 17 residues. The junction had 15 bases not matched to a gene; V was cut back by 5 bases and J by 6 bases. Per the germline V gene, CDR1 is SGHVS and CDR2 is FQNEAQ. The CDR3 spells CASSSRAPGGTPGELFF. The CDR3 nucleotides are TGTGCCAGCAGCAGCCGGGCCCCGGGAGGTACGCCCGGGGAGCTGTTTTTT. Complete variable domain (other parts from reference TRBV7-8 and TRBJ2-2): GAGVSQSPRYKVAKRGQDVALRCDPISGHVSLFWYQQALGQGPEFLTYFQNEAQLDKSGLPSDRFFAERPEGSVSTLKIQRTQQEDSAVYLCASSSRAPGGTPGELFFGEGSRLTVL.

This chain joins TRBV6-5 and TRBJ1-2; 9 nucleotides align to TRBD1. Unmatched junction bases numbered 2, after V lost 6 bases and J lost 0 bases. The CDR3 contains 14 residues. Germline V CDR1 and CDR2: MNHEY, SVGAGI. The CDR3 spells CASRRQGANYGYTF. The CDR3 region has the DNA TGTGCCAGCAGAAGACAGGGGGCTAACTATGGCTACACCTTC.